Listed here are 25 T cell receptor beta chains from one sample, sequenced in a study of blood T cell repertoires in COVID-19. Some clones are missing from TCRdb's copy, which holds only in-frame ones; the method was immunoSEQ multiplex PCR. This table holds about 110,000 clones, about four fifths found once. Sequenced: peripheral blood. Every receptor here comes from a woman in her seventies with acute or convalescent COVID-19.

The DNA of the CDR3 is TGTGCCAGCAGCCCCAGGAGGGGGGGCGATGAAAAACTGTTTTTT. Protein sequence: CASSPRRGGDEKLFF. This sequence joins TRBV28 and TRBJ1-4; tentatively, D is TRBD1 (6 bases). Germline V gives CDR1 MDHEN, CDR2 SYDVKM. The CDR3 covers 15 residues. Trimming pared 6 bases from V and 6 bases from J, leaving 17 bases between.

The chain combines TRBV7-3 with TRBJ1-6; no definite D call. The CDR3 runs 13 residues. The ends were cut back, 5 bases at V and 9 bases at J, with 11 bases in the middle. Looked up from germline, CDR1 is SGHTA and CDR2 is FQGTGA. The CDR3 loop reads CASSANYGSPLHF. The CDR3 bases are TGTGCCAGCAGCGCCAACTACGGTTCACCCCTCCACTTT. Variable domain in full (rest from reference TRBV7-3 and TRBJ1-6): GAGVSQTPSNKVTEKGKYVELRCDPISGHTALYWYRQSLGQGPEFLIYFQGTGAADDSGLPNDRFFAVRPEGSVSTLKIQRTERGDSAVYLCASSANYGSPLHFGNGTRLTVT.

This sequence joins TRBV9 and TRBJ2-2, with D maybe TRBD2 (5 bases). The V end lost 0 bases, the J end lost 5 bases, and 8 bases lay between the germline ends. CDR3 size: 14 residues. The germline V gene has CDR1 SGDLS and CDR2 YYNGEE. This chain's CDR3 is CASSVASGTGELFF. CDR3 nucleotide sequence: TGTGCCAGCAGCGTAGCTTCGGGGACCGGGGAGCTGTTTTTT.

The rearrangement joins TRBV7-9 to TRBJ2-3, with 9 bases lining up with TRBD2. V was pared by 3 bases and J by 1 base, with 11 bases of the junction left unmatched. Germline-derived CDR1 and CDR2 are SEHNR and FQNEAQ (reference sequence). The CDR3 length is 18 residues. CDR3 protein: CASSLPGGGAGGTDTQYF. The DNA of the CDR3 is TGTGCCAGCAGCTTGCCCGGCGGGGGGGCTGGAGGCACAGATACGCAGTATTTT.

This sequence joins TRBV19 and TRBJ2-7; D is perhaps TRBD2 (5 bases). The germline V and J ends were trimmed by 5 bases and 2 bases, with 19 bases remaining between them. CDR1 is LNHDA and CDR2 is SQIVND in the germline V gene (reference sequence). This CDR3 comprises 16 residues. CDR3: CASSLSGSSWAYEQYF. For the CDR3, the DNA is TGTGCCAGTAGTCTCTCGGGGAGCAGCTGGGCCTACGAGCAGTACTTC.

The rearrangement links TRBV19 to TRBJ2-7; 9 positions agree with TRBD2. CDR3 length equals 15 residues. CDR1 and CDR2 from the germline V gene are LNHDA and SQIVND (reference sequence). Germline trimming cut 3 bases from V and 0 bases from J; bases unmatched to any gene: 3. The CDR3 protein is CASSIIAGASYEQYF. DNA for the CDR3: TGTGCCAGTAGTATCATAGCGGGAGCCTCCTACGAGCAGTACTTC. The full variable domain, with the rest looked up from reference TRBV19 and TRBJ2-7, is DGGITQSPKYLFRKEGQNVTLSCEQNLNHDAMYWYRQDPGQGLRLIYYSQIVNDFQKGDIAEGYSVSREKKESFPLTVTSAQKNPTAFYLCASSIIAGASYEQYFGPGTRLTVT.

The gene calls are TRBV7-3 and TRBJ2-1, with 8 bases lining up with TRBD2. Per germline, CDR1 SGHTA and CDR2 FQGTGA. Trimming at V came to 0 bases and at J to 7 bases, leaving 5 bases not matched to a gene. The CDR3 covers 15 residues. The CDR3: CASSLTGLDLNEQFF. CDR3 nucleotides: TGTGCCAGCAGCTTAACGGGACTAGACTTAAATGAGCAGTTCTTC. The full variable domain, rest sourced from reference TRBV7-3 and TRBJ2-1, is GAGVSQTPSNKVTEKGKYVELRCDPISGHTALYWYRQSLGQGPEFLIYFQGTGAADDSGLPNDRFFAVRPEGSVSTLKIQRTERGDSAVYLCASSLTGLDLNEQFFGPGTRLTVL.

V gene TRBV24-1 combines with J gene TRBJ2-5; TRBD2 is a possible D gene (5 bases). Germline V gene sequence: CDR1 KGHDR, CDR2 SFDVKD. Trimming removed 3 bases from V and 5 bases from J, with 18 bases in between. The CDR3 extends over 16 amino acids. This CDR3 reads CATSDAGGYLEETQYF. CDR3 coding DNA: TGTGCCACCAGTGATGCGGGCGGGTACTTGGAGGAGACCCAGTACTTC.

The genes are TRBV9 and TRBJ2-1; D is unclear. Deletions cut 0 bases from V and 9 bases from J, with 10 bases between. Germline CDR1 is SGDLS and CDR2 is YYNGEE. This CDR3 is 13 amino acids long. The CDR3 is CASSVGWSGEQFF. CDR3 bases: TGTGCCAGCAGCGTAGGCTGGTCCGGTGAGCAGTTCTTC.

The chain recombines TRBV19 with TRBJ1-3; no firm D call. The CDR3 length is 12 residues. V was trimmed by 5 bases and J by 3 bases, leaving 5 bases between them. Germline CDR1 is LNHDA and CDR2 is SQIVND (reference sequence). The CDR3 region has the DNA TGTGCCAGTAGTGCGTTTGGAAACACCATATATTTT. It yields the protein CASSAFGNTIYF.

This chain links TRBV5-1 with TRBJ1-2, with D perhaps matching TRBD1 (6 bases). Per the germline V gene, CDR1 is SGHRS and CDR2 is YFSETQ. The CDR3 spans 14 residues. The V and J ends lost 3 bases and 2 bases respectively, with 11 bases between them. For the CDR3, the DNA is TGCGCCAGCAGCTATGGGGGCTCCAACTATGGCTACACCTTC. Translation gives CASSYGGSNYGYTF.

The V and J genes are TRBV18 and TRBJ2-6, with D tentatively TRBD2 (6 bases). CDR1 and CDR2 from the germline V gene are KGHSH and LQKENI. Trimming took 3 bases from V and 0 from J, leaving 12 bases between them. The CDR3 runs to 17 residues. CDR3: CASSPGTFRSGANVLTF. Written as DNA, the CDR3 is TGTGCCAGCTCACCCGGGACTTTTCGCTCTGGGGCCAACGTCCTGACTTTC.

The rearrangement joins TRBV29-1 to TRBJ2-1; 8 nucleotides agree with TRBD1. Germline V gene sequence: CDR1 SQVTM, CDR2 ANQGSEA. The CDR3 runs 14 residues. After removal of 4 bases from V and 2 bases from J, the junction contained 4 bases not matched to a gene. The CDR3 loop reads CSVVRGLTYNEQFF. As DNA, the CDR3 is TGCAGCGTTGTCAGGGGGCTCACCTACAATGAGCAGTTCTTC.

Concerning this clone: The same CDR3 can be traced to other DNA sequences in this sample. V is TRBV6-4 and J is TRBJ2-2; D possibly corresponds to TRBD1 (5 bases). With 6 bases removed from V and 5 bases from J, the gap between germline ends came to 10 bases. The germline V gene encodes CDR1 MRHNA and CDR2 SNTAGT. CDR3 size: 13 residues. The DNA for the CDR3 is TGTGCCAGCAGCCTTAGGGGAACCGGGGAGCTGTTTTTT. This sequence encodes CASSLRGTGELFF.

The chain couples TRBV7-2 to TRBJ2-3; D perhaps matches TRBD1 (6 bases). V gave up 1 base and J gave up 4 bases, with 6 bases separating them. The CDR3 runs 13 residues. Germline-derived CDR1 and CDR2 are SGHTA and FQGNSA. CDR3 DNA sequence: TGTGCCAGCAGCTTAGGGACAGCAGATACGCAGTATTTT. Translation: CASSLGTADTQYF.

This clone was seen a single time. CDR3 sequence reads: CASSLGGETEAFF. The CDR3, as DNA: TGTGCCAGCAGCTTAGGGGGGGAAACTGAAGCTTTCTTT. The V gene is TRBV7-3, the J gene TRBJ1-1; TRBD1 might be the D (5 bases). There are 13 residues in the CDR3. V lost 2 bases and J lost 5, with 9 bases in between. The germline V gene encodes CDR1 SGHTA and CDR2 FQGTGA.

This chain joins TRBV3-1 (or the pseudogene TRBV3-2) and TRBJ2-2; 8 bases map to TRBD2. CDR3 size: 16 residues. Germline trimming cut 1 base from V and 1 base from J; bases unmatched to any gene: 2. Germline V gene sequence: CDR1 LGHDT, CDR2 YNNKEL (reference sequence). The DNA of the CDR3 is TGTGCCAGCAGCCAAGGCGGGGGGCGGAACACCGGGGAGCTGTTTTTT. This sequence encodes CASSQGGGRNTGELFF.

The chain recombines TRBV7-8 with TRBJ2-1; 12 bases fit TRBD2. This CDR3 has 17 amino acids. Germline values: CDR1 SGHVS, CDR2 FQNEAQ. The junction had 11 bases not matched to a gene; V was cut back by 5 bases and J by 6 bases. The CDR3 loop is CASSEYQLAGGSNEQFF. The DNA for the CDR3 is TGTGCCAGCAGCGAATACCAACTAGCGGGAGGCTCCAATGAGCAGTTCTTC.

The chain combines TRBV28 with TRBJ1-5; TRBD1 aligns across 7 bases. CDR3 length: 20 residues. CDR1 and CDR2 (germline): MDHEN, SYDVKM. V trimming: 3 bases; J trimming: 2 bases; junction bases outside the gene matches: 19. DNA for the CDR3: TGTGCCAGCAGTTTCTTTGGGACAGCCCTTTTGAGGGATGGCAATCAGCCCCAGCATTTT. Amino acid sequence: CASSFFGTALLRDGNQPQHF.

This rearrangement joins TRBV7-2 to TRBJ2-2; 9 bases match TRBD1. The germline CDR1 and CDR2 sequences are SGHTA and FQGNSA. Trimming cost V 5 bases and J 6 bases; bases outside gene matches: 4. The CDR3 runs to 14 residues. The chain's CDR3 is CASSGQGPAGELFF. CDR3 in DNA: TGTGCCAGCAGCGGACAGGGGCCCGCCGGGGAGCTGTTTTTT. Complete variable domain (other parts from reference TRBV7-2 and TRBJ2-2): GAGVSQSPSNKVTEKGKDVELRCDPISGHTALYWYRQSLGQGLEFLIYFQGNSAPDKSGLPSDRFSAERTGGSVSTLTIQRTQQEDSAVYLCASSGQGPAGELFFGEGSRLTVL.

This clone came up a few times. This chain joins TRBV6-5 and TRBJ1-5, with TRBD1 matching over 8 bases. The CDR3 has 15 amino acids. V trimming: 6 bases; J trimming: 6 bases; junction bases outside the gene matches: 10. CDR1 and CDR2 from the germline V gene are MNHEY and SVGAGI. CDR3 residues: CASRKTTGVGQPQHF. CDR3 DNA sequence: TGTGCCAGCAGAAAAACGACAGGGGTCGGTCAGCCCCAGCATTTT.

Of note for this clone: This CDR3 is also generated by other DNA sequences in the sample. The chain has TRBV6-2 or TRBV6-3 and TRBJ2-1; 10 positions match TRBD1. Germline CDR1 is MNHEY and CDR2 is SVGEGT. With V trimmed by 5 bases and J by 9 bases, 4 bases remained unmatched. This CDR3 has 13 amino acids. DNA of the CDR3: TGTGCCAGCAGTCGGACAGGGGGAAGTGAGCAGTTCTTC. It is translated as CASSRTGGSEQFF.

This clone was observed a few times. CDR3 nucleotide sequence: TGTGCCAGCAGTGACTCTGAGGAGGCCCTGGGCTATGGCTACACCTTC. Protein sequence: CASSDSEEALGYGYTF. The chain couples TRBV6-4 to TRBJ1-2; D gene uncertain. This CDR3 comprises 16 residues. Trimming cost V 0 bases and J 4 bases, with 15 bases left between them. In germline, CDR1 is MRHNA, CDR2 SNTAGT.

This clone was recorded a few times. The chain is built from TRBV19 and TRBJ1-5, with a possible D match to TRBD1 (6 bases). CDR3 size: 15 residues. V was trimmed by 11 bases and J by 1 base, leaving 18 bases between them. Germline assignment: CDR1 LNHDA and CDR2 SQIVND (reference sequence). This CDR3 reads CASKGEGASNQPQHF. DNA for the CDR3: TGTGCCTCCAAGGGGGAAGGGGCGAGCAATCAGCCCCAGCATTTT.

The chain carries TRBV2 and TRBJ1-1, with D unclear. With 5 bases removed from V and 1 base from J, the gap between germline ends came to 11 bases. This CDR3 region has 14 residues. From germline, CDR1 is SNHLY and CDR2 FYNNEI. In DNA form, the CDR3 reads TGTGCCAGCAGTTTTTCGAGTGGGAACACTGAAGCTTTCTTT. It specifies CASSFSSGNTEAFF.